This TCR beta chain originates from a study of shared clonotypes between healthy human individuals. Study-wide context: Donors consisted of two women and a few men between 18 and 49. General study points: A limitation of the genetic and exposure-history diversity represented arose from few donors.

Comments on this clone: Its antigen is not known.

V trimming: 6 bases; J trimming: 5 bases; junction bases outside the gene matches: 9. This CDR3 comprises 16 residues. The germline CDR1 and CDR2 sequences are SNHLY and FYNNEI. The authors ran unsorted PBMC replicate PCRs on about 320 ng DNA, about 30,000 T cell genomes. Libraries were prepared by immunoSEQ multiplex PCR; TCRdb keeps only in-frame clonotypes and omits some of them. This sample has 550,000 to 600,000 clones, with around 78% found just once. The donors, all of them Caucasian adults, lived in Nashville, Tennessee. This chain links TRBV2 with TRBJ2-5, with 13 bases fitting TRBD2. The TCR comes from a woman between 35 and 50 years old in good health. Some clones in this sample may be carry-over from other donors' samples. The sequencing sample was made of PBMCs. In DNA, the CDR3 is TGTGCCAGCAGACAAGGACTAGCGGGAGAAGCGGAGACCCAGTACTTC. It encodes CASRQGLAGEAETQYF. The full variable domain, rest sourced from reference TRBV2 and TRBJ2-5, is EPEVTQTPSHQVTQMGQEVILRCVPISNHLYFYWYRQILGQKVEFLVSFYNNEISEKSEIFDDQFSVERPDGSNFTLKIRSTKLEDSAMYFCASRQGLAGEAETQYFGPGTRLLVL.